This TCR beta chain was recovered during a study of human T cells and chemical hapten exposure (dated by TCRdb to about 2021). Context from the whole study: For sensitization, 2% DPC in acetone was applied to a roughly 2 cm by roughly 2 cm area of upper inner arm skin. Weekly therapeutic DPC doses were additionally applied to the scalp of patients throughout the approximately 24-week study period. Patch tests used Finn chambers with 0.01% DPC on the upper back, scored after 6 days by International Contact Dermatitis Research Group standards. The patient cohort, mostly female, included alopecia areata with under or over 50% scalp involvement, alopecia totalis and alopecia universalis. Libraries were pooled for sequencing, and per-sample TCR yields varied mainly because of small differences in library volumes within the pool. This study followed changes in the peripheral blood TCR repertoire in vivo during primary and secondary sensitization of alopecia patients to the hapten diphenylcyclopropenone (DPC). Patient blood was sampled pre-sensitization (week 0) and at 2, 6 and about 24 weeks after DPC sensitization. Approximately 28 alopecia patients provided blood for TCR sequencing at one to four time points (pre-sensitization, 2, 6 and 24 weeks). The investigation overall reported the following: Patch test score was positively correlated with the number of PT1 expanded TCRs, with significance at thresholds 8, 16 and 32 but not at 4. All patients had alopecia, a presumed autoimmune disease, so their immune response might differ from that of healthy individuals. Repeated subsampling changed both the strength of the expansion versus patch-test correlation and the threshold at which that correlation became significant. DPC sensitization did not change the number of TCRs with a frequency above 1 in 1000, and there was no evidence of changes in global repertoire structure. Expanded TCRs formed significantly more large CDR3 similarity clusters than pre-sensitization or healthy control sets, consistent with antigen-driven responses.

Libraries came from RACE. Instrument used: NextSeq 500. Library preparation attached unique molecular identifiers to individual cDNA molecules for quantitative, reproducible TCR counting. Each blood RNA sample was used to sequence both TCR alpha and TCR beta chains. The study's processing was this. The median number of TCRs per sample was some 100,000, ranging from about 20,000 to 700,000. V, J and CDR3 annotation of the TCR reads was performed with the Decombinator software suite. Every sample was subsampled to the same number of TCRs (28,000) for the PS versus PT1 abundance plots. TCRs were defined as expanded if absent before sensitization and observed at least eight times at the 2-week time point. The raw public reads went through TCRdb reprocessing: fastp at Q25, MiXCR clone calling, in-frame beta chains kept. A single entry per CDR3 protein holds the most common genes and DNA from its merged rows. It is TCRdb's table, rather than the study itself, that gives the V and J calls and clone size. The sample has tens of thousands of distinct CDR3 sequences on record, about 9.4% of them singletons. The ten largest clonotypes hold approximately 7% of the sample.

Taken from the germline V gene, the CDR1 and CDR2 loops are SGHVS and FQNEAQ. The CDR3 has 14 amino acids, counting the end cysteine and phenylalanine. Solely the CDR3 DNA is kept, with 42 bases framed from the first base. Ends trimmed: V by 3 bases, J by 5 bases; bases unmatched to a gene: 3. This clonotype was counted many times. The specificity of this receptor is unknown. No much larger clonotype is one base removed from it; base qualities were not supplied. The time point label for this specimen denotes: patch test 2, 6 weeks after DPC sensitization. Per the publication, the treatment or condition label means: therapeutic diphenylcyclopropenone sensitization with weekly scalp DPC. Blood at each patch-test visit was drawn before the patch test was applied. Patients were eligible if aged 18 to 70, diagnosed with alopecia and judged suitable for DPC therapy, and pregnant patients were excluded. Total RNA was extracted from unfractionated whole blood collected in Tempus Blood RNA tubes.

The sequence is built from TRBV7-8 and TRBJ1-5; TRBD1 fits 8 bases in the junction. The sequence came from a woman aged 45-65 years with alopecia areata. Some clones in this sample may be carry-over from other donors' samples. The sequencing used whole blood, collected in connection with sensitization to the hapten diphenylcyclopropenone (DPC). The bases read TGTGCCAGCAGCTTCGACAGGGGAGATCAGCCCCAGCATTTT. Its amino acids are CASSFDRGDQPQHF.